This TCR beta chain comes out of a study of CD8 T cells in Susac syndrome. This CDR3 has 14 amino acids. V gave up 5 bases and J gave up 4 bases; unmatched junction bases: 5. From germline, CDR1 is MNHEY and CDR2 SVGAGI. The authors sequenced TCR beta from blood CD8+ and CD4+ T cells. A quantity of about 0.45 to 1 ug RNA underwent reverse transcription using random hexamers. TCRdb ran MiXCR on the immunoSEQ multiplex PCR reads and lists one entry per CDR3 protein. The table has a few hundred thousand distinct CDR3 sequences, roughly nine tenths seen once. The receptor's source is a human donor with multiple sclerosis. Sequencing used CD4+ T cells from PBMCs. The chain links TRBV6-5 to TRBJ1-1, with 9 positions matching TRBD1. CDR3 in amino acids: CASSTGGGRTEAFF. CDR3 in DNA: TGTGCCAGCAGTACAGGGGGCGGTCGCACTGAAGCTTTCTTT.